This T cell receptor beta chain was sequenced for a study of blood T cell repertoires in COVID-19. The CDR3 sequence is 16 residues long. The germline gives CDR1 MDHEN, CDR2 SYDVKM. V was clipped by 3 bases and J by 6 bases, with 17 bases between them. In the original workflow: Researchers report that nucleated cell counts were estimated from reference gene primer amplification. The table came from immunoSEQ multiplex PCR; TCRdb's copy has only in-frame clones and leaves some out. The V and J calls and clone size come from that table; D and trimming were worked out from the DNA. The sample contains some 390,000 clones, more than 80% of which appear only once. Cohort allocation depended upon clinical history that participants reported.

V usage is TRBV28 and J usage is TRBJ1-4; D is perhaps TRBD1 (6 bases). Sequencing used PBMCs or T cells enriched from blood (not recorded which). This sequence originates from a man under 40 who had recovered from COVID-19. The CDR3 region has the DNA TGTGCCAGCAGTTTCCCGCAAGGACAGTGGGATGAAAAACTGTTTTTT. This codes for CASSFPQGQWDEKLFF.